Reported below is one T cell receptor (beta chain). This sample stems from a study of blood T cell repertoires in COVID-19. Study context: In each case, the material was cDNA or gDNA derived from T cells, B-cell-depleted T cells, or PBMCs.

In the original analysis: Reference gene primer amplification gave nucleated cell count estimates. Libraries were prepared by immunoSEQ multiplex PCR; TCRdb keeps only in-frame clonotypes and omits some of them. V, J and clone size were drawn from that table, and D and trimming were deduced from the DNA. The table shows 100,000 to 150,000 clones, with around 88% occurring only once. Trimming removed 2 bases at V and 3 bases at J, with 10 bases between. The CDR3 has 14 amino acids. Looked up from germline, CDR1 is KGHSH and CDR2 is LQKENI. This TCR was sampled from a man aged 50 to 60 with acute or convalescent COVID-19. The chain joins TRBV18 to TRBJ1-2; tentatively, D is TRBD1 (5 bases). What was sequenced was peripheral blood. The chain's CDR3 is CASSPVVGDYGYTF. CDR3 sequence (DNA): TGTGCCAGCTCACCAGTCGTAGGGGACTATGGCTACACCTTC.